The 27 T cell receptor beta chains in this list originate from one sample, sequenced in a study of early T cells in non-severe SARS-CoV-2 infection (dated by TCRdb to about 2021). The receptor library was made with 5' RACE. The instrument given in TCRdb is NextSeq 500. TCRdb took the public reads, trimmed them with fastp at Q25, ran MiXCR for clone calling and kept in-frame beta chains. All rows with the same CDR3 protein become a single entry with the most common DNA and genes. The sample data list tens of thousands of distinct CDR3 sequences, and about 2.7% of these were observed just once. The ten top clones hold roughly 0.7% of the sample. Sequencing input: whole blood. The source is an adult who was a healthcare worker with PCR-confirmed SARS-CoV-2 infection or an uninfected control (not recorded which).

This clonotype has a handful of counts. V usage is TRBV10-1 and J usage is TRBJ2-2; maybe TRBD2 (5 bases). The CDR3 sequence is 13 residues long. Germline V CDR1 and CDR2: WNHNN, SYGVQD (reference sequence). V was shortened by 3 bases and J by 7 bases, with 9 bases between the two germline ends. CDR3 nucleotides: TGCGCCAGCAGTGAACCGGGGATCGGGGAGCTGTTTTTT. Translated, it gives CASSEPGIGELFF.

This clonotype was seen many times. The chain carries TRBV28 and TRBJ2-7; a weak D match, TRBD1 (6 bases). This CDR3 spans 13 amino acids. Germline V gene data show CDR1 as MDHEN and CDR2 as SYDVKM. The germline V and J ends were trimmed by 3 bases and 3 bases, with 9 bases remaining between them. The CDR3 coding sequence is TGTGCCAGCAGTTTGGGACAAAACTACGAGCAGTACGTC. This gives the protein CASSLGQNYEQYV.

This clonotype was found many times. This chain uses TRBV5-4 with TRBJ1-1; D is uncertain. CDR3 length: 16 residues. Germline CDR1 is SGHNT and CDR2 is YYREEE (reference sequence). Trimming removed 2 bases from V and 1 base from J, with 15 bases in between. CDR3 amino acids: CASSFAILAPNTEAFF. Here the CDR3 DNA reads TGTGCCAGCAGCTTTGCCATTCTTGCACCGAACACTGAAGCTTTCTTT.

This clonotype was picked up many times. The V gene is TRBV9, the J gene TRBJ2-1; D might be TRBD2 (6 bases). The CDR3 runs to 15 residues. The V gene lost 3 bases and the J gene lost 6 bases, with 16 bases spanning the gap. Germline V gives CDR1 SGDLS, CDR2 YYNGEE. In DNA form, the CDR3 reads TGTGCCAGCAGCGGTCCACGCGGGGCTGGCAATGAGCAGTTCTTC. Translating gives CASSGPRGAGNEQFF.

This clonotype was detected ten times or more. The V call is TRBV5-5, the J call TRBJ1-5; a weak D match, TRBD1 (5 bases). This CDR3 has 15 residues. The V and J ends lost 2 bases and 3 bases respectively, with 12 bases between them. CDR1 SGHKS and CDR2 YYEKEE come from the germline V gene (reference sequence). The CDR3 is CASSLWGEANQPQHF. Here the CDR3 DNA reads TGTGCCAGCAGCTTATGGGGCGAAGCCAATCAGCCCCAGCATTTT.

This clonotype was recorded many times. This chain links TRBV20-1 with TRBJ1-2; D might be TRBD1 (6 bases). The germline V and J ends were trimmed by 4 bases and 6 bases, with 12 bases remaining between them. CDR1 is DFQATT, CDR2 SNEGSKA, per germline (reference sequence). The CDR3 has 12 amino acids. The CDR3 loop reads CSATGVRDGYTF. As DNA, the CDR3 is TGCAGTGCTACAGGGGTGAGGGATGGCTACACCTTC.

This clonotype was found many times. This chain connects TRBV3-1 to TRBJ1-2, with TRBD1 matching over 9 bases. Looked up from germline, CDR1 is LGHDT and CDR2 is YNNKEL (reference sequence). The CDR3 is 15 residues long. The trim removed 4 bases at V and 7 bases at J, leaving 10 bases unmatched. CDR3 coding DNA: TGTGCCAGCAGCCCTGGACAGGGGAAACGAGTTGGCTACACCTTC. The encoded protein is CASSPGQGKRVGYTF.

This clonotype showed up just a few times. The chain recombines TRBV2 with TRBJ1-4; D gene ambiguous. CDR1 and CDR2 (germline): SNHLY, FYNNEI. Between the trimmed V and J ends, which lost 8 bases and 8 bases, there was a span of 12 bases. The CDR3 totals 12 residues. The CDR3 sequence: CASGKGLEKLFF. For the CDR3, the DNA is TGTGCCAGCGGGAAGGGCCTGGAAAAACTGTTTTTT.

The table lists this clonotype with many counts. This sequence joins TRBV15 and TRBJ2-5; no reliable D call. From germline, CDR1 is LNHNV and CDR2 YYDKDF (reference sequence). V dropped 0 bases and J dropped 2 bases, with 13 bases sitting between them. The CDR3 consists of 16 residues. CDR3 amino acids: CATSREWSTPQETQYF. In DNA form, the CDR3 reads TGTGCCACCAGCAGAGAGTGGTCAACGCCACAAGAGACCCAGTACTTC.

This clonotype was observed at least ten times. The chain joins TRBV21-1 to TRBJ2-7; the table assigns TRBD1, which was not confirmed against the DNA. TRBV21-1 is recorded as a pseudogene. This CDR3 region has 13 residues. The CDR3 spells CASSKIDRGEQYV. CDR3 bases: TGTGCCAGCAGCAAAATAGACAGGGGCGAGCAGTACGTC.

By share, this clonotype ranks as medium-sized. The rearrangement joins TRBV3-1 to TRBJ1-6; D remains unclear. This CDR3 contains 17 residues. The germline V gene has CDR1 LGHDT and CDR2 YNNKEL (reference sequence). Trimming removed 4 bases from V and 5 bases from J, with 18 bases in between. DNA for the CDR3: TGTGCCAGCAGCCCCCCCCCGGAAGGAGTGGATAATTCACCCCTCCACTTT. This sequence encodes CASSPPPEGVDNSPLHF.

This clonotype was counted ten times or more. The V and J genes are TRBV7-8 and TRBJ2-1, with D perhaps given as TRBD1 or TRBD2 (5 bases each). Trimming shortened V by 3 bases and J by 7 bases, and 19 bases separated the two germline ends. The CDR3 is 16 amino acids. Germline values: CDR1 SGHVS, CDR2 FQNEAQ. The CDR3 DNA sequence: TGTGCCAGCAGCTTTTGGGTAGACAGATCGGGAAATGAGCAGTTCTTC. Amino acids: CASSFWVDRSGNEQFF. The variable domain in full, completed from reference TRBV7-8 and TRBJ2-1, reads GAGVSQSPRYKVAKRGQDVALRCDPISGHVSLFWYQQALGQGPEFLTYFQNEAQLDKSGLPSDRFFAERPEGSVSTLKIQRTQQEDSAVYLCASSFWVDRSGNEQFFGPGTRLTVL.

This clonotype showed up many times. The chain links TRBV20-1 to TRBJ2-5, with 10 bases identical to TRBD2. This CDR3 is 15 amino acids long. Germline assignment: CDR1 DFQATT and CDR2 SNEGSKA (reference sequence). J was trimmed by 2 bases and V by 2 bases; bases with no gene match: 5. This CDR3 is CSARSLAGDQETQYF. The CDR3, as DNA: TGCAGTGCTAGATCCCTAGCGGGGGATCAAGAGACCCAGTACTTC.

At least ten counts were recorded for this clonotype. This sequence joins TRBV7-9 and TRBJ1-6; TRBD1 agrees at 9 bases. After removal of 3 bases from V and 7 bases from J, the junction contained 7 bases not matched to a gene. Germline V lookup: CDR1 SEHNR, CDR2 FQNEAQ (reference sequence). The CDR3 sequence is 16 residues long. CDR3 nucleotides: TGTGCCAGCAGCTTGATACAGGGGGCGCGGAATTCACCCCTCCACTTT. Amino acid sequence: CASSLIQGARNSPLHF.

This clonotype has a count of ten or more. The chain carries TRBV5-5 and TRBJ2-5, with D maybe TRBD2 (5 bases). Looked up from germline, CDR1 is SGHKS and CDR2 is YYEKEE (reference sequence). The ends were cut back, 6 bases at V and 4 bases at J, with 13 bases in the middle. The CDR3 is 13 residues long. In DNA form, the CDR3 reads TGTGCCAGCACCCGGGGTTGGGGAGAGACCCAGTACTTC. It yields the protein CASTRGWGETQYF.

This clonotype ranks as medium-sized (0.01 to 0.1%). This chain joins TRBV12-3 or TRBV12-4 and TRBJ1-1; no clear D gene. The V and J ends lost 6 bases and 8 bases respectively, with 19 bases between them. This CDR3 contains 14 residues. CDR3 DNA: TGTGCCAGCAGCACTCCCCGAGCAGGAGCGGAAGCTTTCTTT. Encoded protein: CASSTPRAGAEAFF.

This clonotype was seen repeatedly, ten times or more. The genes are TRBV27 and TRBJ2-1; D ambiguous. The CDR3 extends over 13 amino acids. The V gene lost 3 bases and the J gene lost 7 bases, with 10 bases spanning the gap. Germline-derived CDR1 and CDR2 are MNHEY and SMNVEV (reference sequence). The CDR3 loop reads CASSFHRDNEQFF. For the CDR3, the DNA is TGTGCCAGCAGTTTTCATAGGGATAATGAGCAGTTCTTC.

This clonotype was counted ten times or more. The chain uses TRBV24-1 and TRBJ1-2, with TRBD1 matching 10 bases. The CDR3 consists of 17 residues. Germline V CDR1 and CDR2: KGHDR, SFDVKD. J lost 5 bases, V lost 2 bases, and 10 bases had no gene match. The DNA for the CDR3 is TGTGCCACCAGTGATTCCGGACAGGGGGGGACCCTATATGGCTACACCTTC. Translation: CATSDSGQGGTLYGYTF.

Ten or more counts support this clonotype. The chain has TRBV20-1 and TRBJ1-4; TRBD1 matches 7 bases. V was clipped by 4 bases and J by 0 bases; unmatched bases: 11. Germline V gene lookup returns CDR1 DFQATT and CDR2 SNEGSKA (reference sequence). CDR3 size: 17 residues. The CDR3 sequence: CSAKLNRGTATNEKLFF. Written as DNA, the CDR3 is TGCAGTGCTAAGCTGAACAGGGGAACTGCAACTAATGAAAAACTGTTTTTT.

This clonotype came up many times. The chain employs TRBV28 and TRBJ2-7; D may be TRBD2 (6 bases). CDR1 and CDR2 (germline): MDHEN, SYDVKM. V was clipped by 3 bases and J by 2 bases, with 14 bases between them. The CDR3 length is 15 residues. The CDR3 loop reads CASSFGGAGTYEQYV. As DNA, the CDR3 is TGTGCCAGCAGTTTCGGAGGGGCGGGTACCTACGAGCAGTACGTC.

This clonotype was counted only a few times. The chain combines TRBV7-2 with TRBJ1-2, with 9 bases identical to TRBD1. Germline V gene data show CDR1 as SGHTA and CDR2 as FQGNSA. The junction had 3 bases not matched to a gene; V was cut back by 1 base and J by 3 bases. This CDR3 spans 15 amino acids. In DNA, the CDR3 is TGTGCCAGCAGCTTAGACGGGACAGGGCACTATGGCTACACCTTC. Protein sequence: CASSLDGTGHYGYTF.

The chain couples TRBV7-3 to TRBJ2-2, with 7 bases identical to TRBD2. The CDR3 has 15 residues. Trimming cost V 5 bases and J 4 bases; bases outside gene matches: 7. Germline V gene data show CDR1 as SGHTA and CDR2 as FQGTGA. CDR3: CASSPQSGGTGELFF. As DNA, the CDR3 is TGTGCCAGCAGCCCCCAGTCGGGAGGCACCGGGGAGCTGTTTTTT.

This clonotype showed up many times. V usage is TRBV19 and J usage is TRBJ2-3, with 7 bases matching TRBD2. V lost 3 bases to trimming and J lost 4 bases; unmatched junction nucleotides: 10. The CDR3 is made up of 16 amino acids. CDR1 and CDR2 from the germline V gene are LNHDA and SQIVND (reference sequence). The CDR3 DNA reads as TGTGCCAGTAGTATTGTCCTAGCGGCCCGACCAGATACGCAGTATTTT. This sequence encodes CASSIVLAARPDTQYF.

This clonotype has ten or more counts. The chain employs TRBV19 and TRBJ2-5; 7 bases align to TRBD2. The ends lost 3 bases at V and 3 bases at J; junction bases unmatched: 7. CDR1 is LNHDA and CDR2 is SQIVND in the germline V gene (reference sequence). The CDR3 is 15 residues long. CDR3 coding DNA: TGTGCCAGTAGTATCCTGCTAGCGGTAAAAGAGACCCAGTACTTC. This sequence encodes CASSILLAVKETQYF. Full variable domain (outside the CDR3, taken from reference TRBV19 and TRBJ2-5): DGGITQSPKYLFRKEGQNVTLSCEQNLNHDAMYWYRQDPGQGLRLIYYSQIVNDFQKGDIAEGYSVSREKKESFPLTVTSAQKNPTAFYLCASSILLAVKETQYFGPGTRLLVL.

The sample holds many counts of this clonotype. J is TRBJ1-5 and V is TRBV6-1; D unresolved. V lost 6 bases and J 1 base, leaving 10 bases between the germline ends. This CDR3 region has 14 residues. Per germline, CDR1 MNHNS and CDR2 SASEGT. CDR3 sequence reads: CASRVRLSNQPQHF. DNA of the CDR3: TGTGCCAGCAGGGTAAGGCTAAGCAATCAGCCCCAGCATTTT.

This clonotype occurred a few times. V gene TRBV20-1 combines with J gene TRBJ1-2; possibly TRBD1 for D (5 bases). Germline CDR1 is DFQATT and CDR2 is SNEGSKA (reference sequence). V lost 5 bases and J lost 8, with 15 bases in between. CDR3 length equals 12 residues. Here the CDR3 reads CSARGGAEGYTF. CDR3 sequence (DNA): TGCAGTGCTCGTGGCGGGGCCGAGGGCTACACCTTC.

This clonotype came up many times. DNA for the CDR3: TGTGCCAGCAGCTCCGACAGGGAGGTTCCCTATGGCTACACCTTC. It specifies CASSSDREVPYGYTF. This sequence joins TRBV6-5 and TRBJ1-2; 7 bases line up with TRBD1. There are 15 residues in the CDR3. V dropped 6 bases and J dropped 4; count of bases not matched to a gene: 11. Germline V gene data show CDR1 as MNHEY and CDR2 as SVGAGI.